This entry is about one T cell receptor beta chain. This entry comes from a study of PD-L1 blockade in urothelial cancer. Repertoires were generated with immunoSEQ multiplex PCR, while TCRdb's copy carries only in-frame clones and drops some. Here the sample spans roughly 100,000 clones, 83% being singletons. Germline assignment: CDR1 SGHRS and CDR2 YFSETQ. The V gene lost 0 bases and the J gene lost 3 bases, with 12 bases spanning the gap. This CDR3 is 15 amino acids long. Time point defined: peripheral blood 6 weeks after treatment start. The material was PBMCs, obtained around atezolizumab (anti-PD-L1) treatment. The TCR comes from a man aged 70 or older with urothelial cancer. This chain uses TRBV5-1 with TRBJ2-5, with D perhaps matching TRBD2 (6 bases). DNA of the CDR3: TGCGCCAGCAGCTTGGCGGGAGTAAGGGAAGAGACCCAGTACTTC. Translation: CASSLAGVREETQYF.